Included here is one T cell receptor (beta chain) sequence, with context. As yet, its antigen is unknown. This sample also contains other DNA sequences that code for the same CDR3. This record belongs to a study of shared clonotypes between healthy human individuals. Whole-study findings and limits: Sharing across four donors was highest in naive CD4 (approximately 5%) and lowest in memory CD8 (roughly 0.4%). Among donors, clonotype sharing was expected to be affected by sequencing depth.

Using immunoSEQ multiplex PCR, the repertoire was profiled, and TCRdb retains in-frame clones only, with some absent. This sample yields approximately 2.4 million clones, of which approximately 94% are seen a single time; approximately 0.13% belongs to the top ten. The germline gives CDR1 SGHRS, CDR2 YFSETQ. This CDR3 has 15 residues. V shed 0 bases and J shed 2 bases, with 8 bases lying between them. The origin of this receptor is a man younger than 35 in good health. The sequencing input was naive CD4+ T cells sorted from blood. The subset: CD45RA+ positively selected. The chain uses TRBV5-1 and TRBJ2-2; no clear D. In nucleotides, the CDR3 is TGCGCCAGCAGCTTGGTCACCCTAAACACCGGGGAGCTGTTTTTT. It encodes CASSLVTLNTGELFF.